This TCR beta chain derives from a study of T cell responses to AZD1222 COVID-19 vaccine. Study results and caveats: Close to half of spike-specific TCRs reportedly recognize unmutated variant regions.

The germline CDR1 and CDR2 sequences are SGHTA and FQGNSA. CDR3 size: 14 residues. The V and J ends lost 0 bases and 3 bases respectively, with 8 bases between them. As to this clone: Its antigen is unknown.

Clones were sequenced by immunoSEQ multiplex PCR, and TCRdb holds only the in-frame ones, with some missing. In the table there are about 93,000 clones, 75% to 90% of which are singletons. The receptor was isolated from an adult who received the AZD1222 COVID-19 vaccine. Sequenced here: peripheral blood, sampled 28 days after the second AZD1222 dose. The chain combines TRBV7-2 with TRBJ1-2; D remains ambiguous. The CDR3 here is CASSLAGRDYGYTF. The CDR3 DNA reads as TGTGCCAGCAGCTTAGCGGGCAGAGACTATGGCTACACCTTC.